This entry lists 5 T cell receptor delta chains sequenced from one sample in a study of delta chains in infants with herpesvirus infections. PBMC RNA was reverse transcribed using gamma-chain- and delta-chain-specific primers. TCRdb reanalyzed the RT-PCR reads using CATT. This repertoire shows some 1,400 delta-chain clones, around 23% found once; its top ten account for 15% to 20%. Here the sequenced sample was peripheral blood, taken at time point 2 of longitudinal follow-up. Receptors were obtained from a human donor who was a Ugandan infant, either HIV-exposed or HIV-unexposed (not recorded which).

In its sample, this clone is medium-sized (0.01 to 0.1%). The rearrangement joins TRDV1 to TRDJ1; no reliable D call. The CDR3 loop spans 16 amino acids. Trimming stripped 2 bases from V and 0 bases from J, with 13 bases between. CDR1 is TSWWSYY and CDR2 is QGS in the germline V gene. CDR3 nucleotides: TGTGCTCTTGGGGAAGGCCTCATCAAGTACACCGATAAACTCATCTTT. Its translation is CALGEGLIKYTDKLIF.

Notes on this clone: A much larger clone differs from this one at a single base, so this may be a read error. This rearrangement joins TRDV1 to TRDJ2; D possibly corresponds to TRDD3 (6 bases). V lost 2 bases, J lost 0 bases, and 37 bases lay in between. The CDR3 length is 25 residues. The germline V gene encodes CDR1 TSWWSYY and CDR2 QGS. CDR3 region: CALGEGKGHDPRGDTDDSLTAQLFF. CDR3 DNA: TGTGCTCTTGGGGAAGGGAAGGGCCATGATCCAAGGGGTGATACGGACGATTCTTTGACAGCACAACTCTTCTTT.

This clone showed up just a few times. A read error may explain this, as a much larger clone is one base away. The rearrangement uses TRDV1 and TRDJ1, with 9 bases lining up with TRDD3. The CDR3 covers 15 residues. CDR1 and CDR2 (germline): TSWWSYY, QGS. Germline trimming cut 4 bases from V and 8 bases from J; bases unmatched to any gene: 11. The CDR3 coding sequence is TGTGCTCTTGGGGCCCTACTGGGGGACGACGACAAACTCATCTTT. Its protein is CALGALLGDDDKLIF.

This clone is categorized as large. This chain uses TRDV1 with TRDJ1; a weak D match, TRDD3 (6 bases). Trimming stripped 0 bases from V and 0 bases from J, with 14 bases between. Germline CDR1 and CDR2: TSWWSYY and QGS. The CDR3 has 17 amino acids. CDR3 coding DNA: TGTGCTCTTGGGGAACTACCCTCGTGGGGGTACACCGATAAACTCATCTTT. Its protein is CALGELPSWGYTDKLIF.

This clone is large (0.1 to 1%). The V gene is TRDV1, the J gene TRDJ1; D possibly corresponds to TRDD3 (6 bases). Trimming shortened V by 2 bases and J by 6 bases, and 19 bases separated the two germline ends. The CDR3 sequence is 16 residues long. The germline V gene encodes CDR1 TSWWSYY and CDR2 QGS. The CDR3 sequence: CALGEYRPGISYKLIF. As DNA, the CDR3 is TGTGCTCTTGGGGAATACCGTCCGGGGATCAGCTATAAACTCATCTTT.